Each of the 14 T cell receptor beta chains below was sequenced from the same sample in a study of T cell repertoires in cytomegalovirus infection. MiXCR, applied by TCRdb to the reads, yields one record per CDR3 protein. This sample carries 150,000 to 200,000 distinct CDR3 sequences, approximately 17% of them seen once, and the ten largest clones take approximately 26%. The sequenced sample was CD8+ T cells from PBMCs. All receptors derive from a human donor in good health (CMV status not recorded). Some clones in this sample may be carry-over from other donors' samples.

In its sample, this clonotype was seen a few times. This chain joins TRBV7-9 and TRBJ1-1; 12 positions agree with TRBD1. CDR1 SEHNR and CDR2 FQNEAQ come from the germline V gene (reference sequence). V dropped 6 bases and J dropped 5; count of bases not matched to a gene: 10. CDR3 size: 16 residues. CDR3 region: CASSPRGGQGATEAFF. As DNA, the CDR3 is TGTGCCAGCAGTCCCCGAGGGGGACAGGGGGCGACTGAAGCTTTCTTT.

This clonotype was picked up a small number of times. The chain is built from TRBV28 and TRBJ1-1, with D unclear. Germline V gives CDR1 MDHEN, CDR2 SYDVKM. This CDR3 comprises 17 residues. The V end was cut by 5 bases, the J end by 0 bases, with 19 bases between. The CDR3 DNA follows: TGTGCCAGCAGTCTTAAGGTCCCGGTCTCCGTGAACACTGAAGCTTTCTTT. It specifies CASSLKVPVSVNTEAFF.

CDR3: CASTGPARGQYEQYF. In nucleotides, the CDR3 is TGTGCCAGCACCGGCCCGGCCAGGGGGCAGTACGAGCAGTACTTC. The genes are TRBV6-2 or TRBV6-3 and TRBJ2-7, with 8 bases matching TRBD1. Trimming removed 7 bases from V and 4 bases from J; junction bases left unmatched: 12. This CDR3 region has 15 residues. Germline loops: CDR1 MNHEY, CDR2 SVGEGT.

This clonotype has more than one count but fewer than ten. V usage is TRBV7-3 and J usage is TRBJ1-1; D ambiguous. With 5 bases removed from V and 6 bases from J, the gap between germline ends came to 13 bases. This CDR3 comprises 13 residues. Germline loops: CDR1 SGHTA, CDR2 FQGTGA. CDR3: CASSLGAGAEAFF. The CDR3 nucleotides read TGTGCCAGCAGCCTAGGTGCCGGGGCTGAAGCTTTCTTT.

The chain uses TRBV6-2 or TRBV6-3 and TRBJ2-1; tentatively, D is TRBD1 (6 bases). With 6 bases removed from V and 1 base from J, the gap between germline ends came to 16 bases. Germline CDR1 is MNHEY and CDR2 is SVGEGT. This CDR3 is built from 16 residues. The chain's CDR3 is CASRSGTQVSYNEQFF. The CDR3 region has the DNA TGTGCCAGCAGGTCCGGGACACAAGTTTCCTACAATGAGCAGTTCTTC.

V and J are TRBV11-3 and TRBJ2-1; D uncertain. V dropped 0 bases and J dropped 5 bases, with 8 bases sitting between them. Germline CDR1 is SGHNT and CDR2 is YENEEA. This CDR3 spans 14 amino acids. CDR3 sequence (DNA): TGTGCCAGCAGCTTAGAGTCTGGGAACAATGAGCAGTTCTTC. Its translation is CASSLESGNNEQFF.

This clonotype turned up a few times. For the CDR3, the DNA is TGTGCCAGCAGTCATCCGGTGACATCAGGCACTGAAGCTTTCTTT. Protein: CASSHPVTSGTEAFF. The chain recombines TRBV28 with TRBJ1-1; D not resolved. This CDR3 region has 15 residues. The ends were cut back, 5 bases at V and 4 bases at J, with 17 bases in the middle. CDR1 and CDR2 from the germline V gene are MDHEN and SYDVKM.

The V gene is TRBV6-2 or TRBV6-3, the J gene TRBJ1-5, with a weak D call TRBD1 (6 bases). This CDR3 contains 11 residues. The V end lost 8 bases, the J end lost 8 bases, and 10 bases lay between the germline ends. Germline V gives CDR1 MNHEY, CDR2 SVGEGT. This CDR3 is CASASGEPQHF. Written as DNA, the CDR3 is TGTGCCAGCGCGTCAGGGGAGCCCCAGCATTTT.

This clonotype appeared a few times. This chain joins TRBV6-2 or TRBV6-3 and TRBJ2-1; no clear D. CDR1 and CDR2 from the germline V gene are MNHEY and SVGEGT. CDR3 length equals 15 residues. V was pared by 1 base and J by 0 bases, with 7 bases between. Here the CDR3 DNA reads TGTGCCAGCAGTTACTACCTAACCTCCTACAATGAGCAGTTCTTC. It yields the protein CASSYYLTSYNEQFF.

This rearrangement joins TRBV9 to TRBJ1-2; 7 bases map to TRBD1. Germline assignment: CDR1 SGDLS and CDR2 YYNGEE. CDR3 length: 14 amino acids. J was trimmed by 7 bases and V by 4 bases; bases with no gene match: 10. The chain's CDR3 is CASSSGQILGGYTF. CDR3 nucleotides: TGTGCCAGCAGCTCGGGACAGATCCTGGGTGGCTACACCTTC.

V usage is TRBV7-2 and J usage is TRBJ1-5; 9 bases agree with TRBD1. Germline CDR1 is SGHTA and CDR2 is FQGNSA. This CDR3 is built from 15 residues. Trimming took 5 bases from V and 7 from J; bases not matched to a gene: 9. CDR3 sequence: CASSRDRERGQPQHF. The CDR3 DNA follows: TGTGCCAGCAGCCGGGACAGGGAGAGGGGACAGCCCCAGCATTTT.

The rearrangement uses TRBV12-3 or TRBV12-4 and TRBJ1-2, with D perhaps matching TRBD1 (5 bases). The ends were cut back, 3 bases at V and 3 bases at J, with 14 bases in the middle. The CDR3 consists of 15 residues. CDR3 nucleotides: TGTGCCAGCAGTTTGGGGCCAAACCCCCACTATGGCTACACCTTC. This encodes CASSLGPNPHYGYTF.

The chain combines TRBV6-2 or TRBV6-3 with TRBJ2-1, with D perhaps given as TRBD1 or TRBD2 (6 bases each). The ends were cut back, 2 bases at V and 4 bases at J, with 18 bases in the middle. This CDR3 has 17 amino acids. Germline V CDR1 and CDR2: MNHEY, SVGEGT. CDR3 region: CASSYPTTGGLYNEQFF. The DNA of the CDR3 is TGTGCCAGCAGTTACCCCACAACCGGGGGCCTTTACAATGAGCAGTTCTTC.

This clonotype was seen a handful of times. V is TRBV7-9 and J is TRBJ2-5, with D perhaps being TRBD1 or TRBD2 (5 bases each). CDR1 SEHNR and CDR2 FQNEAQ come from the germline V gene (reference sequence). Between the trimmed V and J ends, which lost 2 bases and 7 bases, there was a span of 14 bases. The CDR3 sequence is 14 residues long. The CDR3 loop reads CASSLPGASRTQYF. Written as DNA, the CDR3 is TGTGCCAGCAGCTTACCCGGGGCCTCCAGGACCCAGTACTTC.